This passage covers 17 T cell receptor beta chains from one sample sequenced in a study of technical replicates of blood from a handful of donors. Assay used: immunoSEQ multiplex PCR; TCRdb lists only in-frame clones, some missing. The sample consists of about 76,000 clones, under 95% of them appearing once. The sample taken for sequencing was T cells isolated from PBMCs. The receptors derive from a human donor in good health.

CDR3 DNA sequence: TGCAGCGTTGGTAGGGGGTATGGCCCCCCCGAGAACATTCAGTACTTC. Translation gives CSVGRGYGPPENIQYF. The chain employs TRBV29-1 and TRBJ2-4; D might be TRBD1 (6 bases). Trimming removed 4 bases at V and 7 bases at J, with 23 bases between. This CDR3 has 16 residues. Germline V gene lookup returns CDR1 SQVTM and CDR2 ANQGSEA.

The V and J genes are TRBV9 and TRBJ2-2; 7 bases agree with TRBD2. This CDR3 region has 20 residues. Germline V gene data show CDR1 as SGDLS and CDR2 as YYNGEE. V lost 4 bases and J lost 2; bases outside the gene matches: 20. CDR3 in amino acids: CASSPPSPLTIAGNTGELFF. The CDR3 region has the DNA TGTGCCAGCAGCCCCCCGTCCCCTCTGACTATAGCGGGTAACACCGGGGAGCTGTTTTTT.

This chain connects TRBV11-3 to TRBJ2-5, with D possibly matching TRBD1 (5 bases). The CDR3 consists of 13 residues. V shed 0 bases and J shed 14 bases, with 16 bases lying between them. In germline, CDR1 is SGHNT, CDR2 YENEEA. The CDR3 sequence is CASSLDFRQRIYF. The CDR3 nucleotides read TGTGCCAGCAGCTTAGATTTCCGACAGAGAATCTACTTC.

The chain recombines TRBV19 with TRBJ2-1; TRBD2 is a possible D gene (11 bases). The ends were cut back, 6 bases at V and 4 bases at J, with 19 bases in the middle. The CDR3 covers 16 residues. CDR1 and CDR2 (germline): LNHDA, SQIVND (reference sequence). The CDR3 spells CASRDRGTSGYNEQFF. CDR3 sequence (DNA): TGTGCCAGTAGGGACAGGGGGACTAGCGGTTACAATGAGCAGTTCTTC. Complete variable domain (other parts from reference TRBV19 and TRBJ2-1): DGGITQSPKYLFRKEGQNVTLSCEQNLNHDAMYWYRQDPGQGLRLIYYSQIVNDFQKGDIAEGYSVSREKKESFPLTVTSAQKNPTAFYLCASRDRGTSGYNEQFFGPGTRLTVL.

This rearrangement joins TRBV14 to TRBJ2-7, with 7 bases that match TRBD2. The CDR3 has 14 amino acids. J was trimmed by 6 bases and V by 2 bases; bases with no gene match: 7. Germline values: CDR1 SGHDN, CDR2 FVKESK. The CDR3 here is CASSQLGGVSEQYF. The CDR3 DNA follows: TGTGCCAGCAGCCAATTGGGGGGGGTCAGCGAGCAGTACTTC. Full variable domain (remainder filled in from reference TRBV14 and TRBJ2-7): EAGVTQFPSHSVIEKGQTVTLRCDPISGHDNLYWYRRVMGKEIKFLLHFVKESKQDESGMPNNRFLAERTGGTYSTLKVQPAELEDSGVYFCASSQLGGVSEQYFGPGTRLTVT.

J is TRBJ2-7 and V is TRBV11-2, with a weak D call TRBD2 (5 bases). Trimming cost V 3 bases and J 9 bases, with 15 bases left between them. This CDR3 is 13 amino acids long. Germline assignment: CDR1 SGHAT and CDR2 FQNNGV. In nucleotides, the CDR3 is TGTGCCAGCAGCTTTGGTAGAAACAGCGGGCAGTACTTC. Protein product: CASSFGRNSGQYF.

V is TRBV7-9 and J is TRBJ2-1, with 10 bases that match TRBD2. This CDR3 has 14 residues. Germline-derived CDR1 and CDR2 are SEHNR and FQNEAQ (reference sequence). V shed 1 base, J shed 8 bases, and the junction held 2 bases outside the gene matches. In DNA form, the CDR3 reads TGTGCCAGCAGCTTAGTGGGACTAGCGCATGAGCAGTTCTTC. Translated, it gives CASSLVGLAHEQFF.

The CDR3 here is CASSYGHRNTEAFF. The CDR3 DNA sequence: TGTGCCAGCAGTTACGGACACCGGAACACTGAAGCTTTCTTT. The V gene is TRBV6-5, the J gene TRBJ1-1, with D perhaps TRBD1 (5 bases). The V gene's germline CDR1 is MNHEY and CDR2 SVGAGI. CDR3 length: 14 residues. Between the trimmed V and J ends, which lost 2 bases and 1 base, there was a span of 8 bases.

This clone came up once. In nucleotides, the CDR3 is TGTGCCAGCAGCATATCCTCCTCTAACTATGGCTACACCTTC. As protein: CASSISSSNYGYTF. The chain recombines TRBV7-8 with TRBJ1-2; D is unresolved. In germline, CDR1 is SGHVS, CDR2 FQNEAQ. V lost 5 bases and J lost 0, with 10 bases in between. The CDR3 extends over 14 amino acids.

This sequence joins TRBV27 and TRBJ2-5; D is ambiguous. Germline V gene data show CDR1 as MNHEY and CDR2 as SMNVEV (reference sequence). The CDR3 is 14 amino acids. V lost 0 bases to trimming and J lost 4 bases, with 9 bases between them. CDR3 DNA: TGTGCCAGCAGTTTATCGAGGCGGCTAGAGACCCAGTACTTC. Amino acid sequence: CASSLSRRLETQYF.

The chain joins TRBV28 to TRBJ2-7; TRBD2 matches 9 bases. Losses at the gene ends were 6 bases for V and 0 bases for J; bases not matched to a gene: 15. This CDR3 spans 18 amino acids. Germline V gene data show CDR1 as MDHEN and CDR2 as SYDVKM. The CDR3 DNA is TGTGCCAGCAGGAATTCTGTTTTCGGACTAGCGTCCTCCTACGAGCAGTACTTC. Translation gives CASRNSVFGLASSYEQYF.

This chain joins TRBV11-2 and TRBJ1-3; 9 bases agree with TRBD1. Trimming at V came to 5 bases and at J to 0 bases, leaving 14 bases not matched to a gene. Germline CDR1 and CDR2: SGHAT and FQNNGV. The CDR3 is 19 amino acids. The CDR3 DNA reads TGTGCCAGCAGCCTCAGAAGGACAGGGACAGGGATCTCTGGAAACACCATATATTTT. It is translated as CASSLRRTGTGISGNTIYF.

This chain joins TRBV9 and TRBJ2-5; a weak D match, TRBD2 (6 bases). The CDR3 has 14 residues. The V end was cut by 3 bases, the J end by 1 base, with 10 bases between. In germline, CDR1 is SGDLS, CDR2 YYNGEE. CDR3 sequence: CASSAGGTQETQYF. CDR3 nucleotides: TGTGCCAGCAGCGCTGGGGGGACCCAAGAGACCCAGTACTTC.

The rearrangement uses TRBV9 and TRBJ1-1; tentatively, D is TRBD1 (5 bases). V lost 4 bases and J lost 1, with 8 bases in between. The CDR3 extends over 13 amino acids. From germline, CDR1 is SGDLS and CDR2 YYNGEE. CDR3 sequence: CASSHGGNTEAFF. As DNA, the CDR3 is TGTGCCAGCAGCCACGGGGGGAACACTGAAGCTTTCTTT. Complete variable domain (other parts from reference TRBV9 and TRBJ1-1): DSGVTQTPKHLITATGQRVTLRCSPRSGDLSVYWYQQSLDQGLQFLIQYYNGEERAKGNILERFSAQQFPDLHSELNLSSLELGDSALYFCASSHGGNTEAFFGQGTRLTVV.

The rearrangement joins TRBV27 to TRBJ2-3; the match to TRBD2 covers 8 bases. J was trimmed by 3 bases and V by 3 bases; bases with no gene match: 11. Germline loops: CDR1 MNHEY, CDR2 SMNVEV (reference sequence). CDR3 size: 17 residues. CDR3 sequence (DNA): TGTGCCAGCAGTTTTGTTCCAACCGGGACTAGAACAGATACGCAGTATTTT. Translation gives CASSFVPTGTRTDTQYF.

This clone appeared a single time. DNA of the CDR3: TGTGCCTCTTACCAGGGAATAGTAGCTAATGAAAAACTGTTTTTT. Encoded protein: CASYQGIVANEKLFF. This sequence joins TRBV28 and TRBJ1-4; maybe TRBD1 (5 bases). V shed 11 bases and J shed 3 bases, with 19 bases lying between them. This CDR3 spans 15 amino acids. CDR1 is MDHEN, CDR2 SYDVKM, per germline.

V and J are TRBV7-8 and TRBJ2-1, with TRBD2 matching 13 bases. This CDR3 comprises 16 residues. Germline assignment: CDR1 SGHVS and CDR2 FQNEAQ. Germline trimming cut 5 bases from V and 9 bases from J; bases unmatched to any gene: 10. The CDR3 region has the DNA TGTGCCAGCAGCCTCCCGGGACTAGCGGGGTCAGGTGAGCAGTTCTTC. Translated, it gives CASSLPGLAGSGEQFF.